This is a list of T cell receptor beta chains from one sample in a study of sequential checkpoint blockade in melanoma. Here immunoSEQ multiplex PCR was the method, and the copy in TCRdb shows in-frame clones only, minus some. The sample has 9,500 to 15,000 clones; 60% to 80% are singletons. The starting material was CD8+ T cells sorted from blood (inferred from file names), obtained from a patient given nivolumab and ipilimumab in sequence. The receptors shown here come from a human donor with melanoma. Each CDR3 is given with its conserved first and last residue. The order of the fields is clone size, D gene, V gene, J gene, CDR3 protein, CDR3 DNA. D genes are given only for firm matches. Clone size is not always given. Where it is, it says once, few, many or a class for expanded clones.

size: -; D: -; V: TRBV10-1; J: TRBJ1-4; CDR3: CASPDMVMANEKLFF; DNA: TGCGCCAGCCCTGACATGGTCATGGCTAATGAAAAACTGTTTTTT
size: -; D: -; V: TRBV29-1; J: TRBJ2-3; CDR3: CSVEDWAVQDTDTQYF; DNA: TGCAGCGTTGAAGATTGGGCAGTTCAAGATACAGATACGCAGTATTTT
size: once; D: -; V: TRBV27; J: TRBJ2-1; CDR3: CASSLSEGHEQFF; DNA: TGTGCCAGCAGTTTATCGGAGGGACATGAGCAGTTCTTC
size: -; D: -; V: TRBV21-1; J: TRBJ2-7; CDR3: CASSIDDRAIDEQYF; DNA: TGTGCCAGCAGCATAGACGACAGGGCAATCGACGAGCAGTACTTC
size: -; D: TRBD1; V: TRBV7-9; J: TRBJ2-7; CDR3: CASSSGGQGGYEQYF; DNA: TGTGCCAGCAGCTCCGGAGGACAGGGAGGCTACGAGCAGTACTTC
size: -; D: TRBD2; V: TRBV14; J: TRBJ2-2; CDR3: CASSPTSGRGNGELFF; DNA: TGTGCCAGCAGCCCTACTAGCGGGAGGGGTAACGGGGAGCTGTTTTTT
size: -; D: TRBD2; V: TRBV7-9; J: TRBJ2-1; CDR3: CASSLAALAVYNEQFF; DNA: TGTGCCAGCAGCTTAGCAGCCCTAGCGGTGTACAATGAGCAGTTCTTC
size: -; D: -; V: TRBV4-1; J: TRBJ2-2; CDR3: CASSQKGLNTGELFF; DNA: TGCGCCAGCAGCCAAAAGGGACTGAACACCGGGGAGCTGTTTTTT
size: -; D: -; V: TRBV4-2; J: TRBJ1-1; CDR3: CASSQAGTEAFF; DNA: TGTGCCAGCAGCCAGGCAGGGACTGAAGCTTTCTTT
size: -; D: -; V: TRBV19; J: TRBJ1-2; CDR3: CASSIAGRHTF; DNA: TGTGCCAGTAGTATAGCTGGGAGACACACCTTC
size: -; D: -; V: TRBV7-8; J: TRBJ2-1; CDR3: CASSIYRVDLNEQFF; DNA: TGTGCCAGCAGCATCTACAGGGTAGATCTGAATGAGCAGTTCTTC
size: -; D: TRBD2; V: TRBV4-1; J: TRBJ2-1; CDR3: CASSHGLANEQFF; DNA: TGCGCCAGCAGCCATGGACTAGCCAATGAGCAGTTCTTC
size: -; D: -; V: TRBV9; J: TRBJ2-5; CDR3: CASSPPGEETQYF; DNA: TGTGCCAGCAGCCCCCCCGGGGAAGAGACCCAGTACTTC
size: -; D: -; V: TRBV10-3; J: TRBJ2-7; CDR3: CAARGGTYEQYF; DNA: TGTGCCGCTCGAGGGGGTACCTACGAGCAGTACTTC
size: -; D: TRBD1; V: TRBV15; J: TRBJ1-5; CDR3: CATSRDLGTANQPQHF; DNA: TGTGCCACCAGCAGAGATCTCGGGACAGCTAATCAGCCCCAGCATTTT
size: -; D: TRBD2; V: TRBV7-6; J: TRBJ2-1; CDR3: CASSLASGIPSYNEQFF; DNA: TGTGCCAGCAGCTTAGCCAGCGGGATCCCCTCCTACAATGAGCAGTTCTTC
size: -; D: TRBD2; V: TRBV2; J: TRBJ2-7; CDR3: CASTSVSGRTYEQYF; DNA: TGTGCCAGCACGTCGGTTAGCGGGCGGACTTACGAGCAGTACTTC
size: -; D: -; V: TRBV6-1; J: TRBJ1-2; CDR3: CASSEQTGYRGYTF; DNA: TGTGCCAGCAGTGAACAAACAGGGTATCGCGGCTACACCTTC
size: -; D: TRBD2; V: TRBV7-8; J: TRBJ2-7; CDR3: CASSIGTSGYEQYF; DNA: TGTGCCAGCAGCATCGGGACTAGCGGATACGAGCAGTACTTC
size: -; D: -; V: TRBV27; J: TRBJ2-7; CDR3: CASSFLGDEQYF; DNA: TGTGCCAGCAGTTTCCTAGGGGACGAGCAGTACTTC
size: -; D: TRBD2; V: TRBV4-3; J: TRBJ2-1; CDR3: CASSQDPPGGPVGEQFF; DNA: TGCGCCAGCAGCCAAGATCCACCGGGAGGGCCCGTGGGTGAGCAGTTCTTC
size: few; D: -; V: TRBV5-6; J: TRBJ2-7; CDR3: CASSSIGVHEQYF; DNA: TGTGCCAGCAGCTCCATAGGGGTCCACGAGCAGTACTTC
size: -; D: TRBD1; V: TRBV27; J: TRBJ2-7; CDR3: CASQDRGTYEQYF; DNA: TGTGCCAGTCAGGACAGGGGTACCTACGAGCAGTACTTC
size: -; D: TRBD2; V: TRBV25-1; J: TRBJ2-5; CDR3: CASSARGGPQETQYF; DNA: TGTGCCAGCAGTGCGCGGGGGGGCCCCCAAGAGACCCAGTACTTC
size: -; D: -; V: TRBV6-5; J: TRBJ1-2; CDR3: CASSYNSHGYTF; DNA: TGTGCCAGCAGTTACAACAGCCATGGCTACACCTTC
size: few; D: TRBD2; V: TRBV4-2; J: TRBJ2-7; CDR3: CASRTSGGESYEQYF; DNA: TGTGCCAGCAGGACTAGCGGGGGGGAGTCCTACGAGCAGTACTTC
size: -; D: TRBD1; V: TRBV7-3; J: TRBJ2-7; CDR3: CASSLFLGQSYEQYF; DNA: TGTGCCAGCAGCTTATTTCTGGGACAGTCCTACGAGCAGTACTTC
size: -; D: TRBD2; V: TRBV7-9; J: TRBJ2-1; CDR3: CASGGAYNEQFF; DNA: TGTGCCAGCGGGGGGGCCTACAATGAGCAGTTCTTC
size: few; D: TRBD1; V: TRBV5-3; J: TRBJ1-5; CDR3: CASNDRGDQPQHF; DNA: TGTGCCAGTAACGACAGGGGGGATCAGCCCCAGCATTTT
size: -; D: -; V: TRBV5-6; J: TRBJ2-3; CDR3: CASSLGGRTDTQYF; DNA: TGTGCCAGCAGCTTGGGAGGTCGGACAGATACGCAGTATTTT
size: medium-sized; D: -; V: TRBV27; J: TRBJ2-3; CDR3: CASSLSASGVSADTQYF; DNA: TGTGCCAGCAGTTTATCGGCCTCGGGGGTGAGCGCAGATACGCAGTATTTT
size: -; D: -; V: TRBV14; J: TRBJ1-1; CDR3: CASSPMVSTAGTEAFF; DNA: TGTGCCAGCAGCCCTATGGTCTCGACAGCGGGCACTGAAGCTTTCTTT
size: -; D: -; V: TRBV27; J: TRBJ2-7; CDR3: CASSLWGDSYEQYF; DNA: TGTGCCAGCAGTTTATGGGGCGATTCCTACGAGCAGTACTTC
size: -; D: -; V: TRBV7-2; J: TRBJ1-1; CDR3: CASSNFASEAFF; DNA: TGTGCCAGCAGCAACTTCGCCTCTGAAGCTTTCTTT
size: -; D: -; V: TRBV7-6; J: TRBJ1-4; CDR3: CASSQEVEGEKLFF; DNA: TGTGCCAGCAGCCAAGAGGTCGAGGGTGAAAAACTGTTTTTT
size: -; D: -; V: TRBV5-4; J: TRBJ2-2; CDR3: CASGPAGELFF; DNA: TGTGCCAGCGGTCCAGCCGGGGAGCTGTTTTTT
size: -; D: -; V: TRBV9; J: TRBJ2-7; CDR3: CASSVGSAPPSEQYF; DNA: TGTGCCAGCAGCGTAGGTAGCGCCCCACCTAGTGAGCAGTACTTC
size: -; D: TRBD2; V: TRBV19; J: TRBJ2-7; CDR3: CASSGTSASEQYF; DNA: TGTGCCAGTAGCGGGACTAGCGCTAGCGAGCAGTACTTC
size: -; D: -; V: TRBV6-5; J: TRBJ2-3; CDR3: CASSSGVETDTQYF; DNA: TGTGCCAGCAGCTCGGGGGTCGAAACAGATACGCAGTATTTT
size: -; D: TRBD1; V: TRBV11-2; J: TRBJ1-5; CDR3: CASSYTGGGPQHF; DNA: TGTGCCAGCAGCTATACAGGGGGGGGGCCCCAGCATTTT
size: -; D: TRBD2; V: TRBV27; J: TRBJ2-2; CDR3: CASSLGAGGITGELFF; DNA: TGTGCCAGCAGTTTAGGGGCGGGAGGTATCACCGGGGAGCTGTTTTTT